The TCR beta chain under discussion was sequenced for a study of blood T cells in healthy people across ages (dated by TCRdb to 2014 to 2015). In the study overall: In model experiments, template switching captured roughly one uniquely barcoded TCR beta cDNA molecule for every two T cells. Age-related changes in TCR beta repertoire diversity were measured in the study by deep sequencing normalized with unique cDNA molecular identifiers. Donors were grouped into four age groups: young (average 16 years), middle-aged (over 35), aged (roughly 67) and long-lived (just over 80). To avoid experimental bias, donors of different ages were randomly spread across the sequencing lanes. For two donors (one aged 18 to 29 and one aged 80 or older), the study analyzed two additional independent replicas of 1 million unique cDNA reads from the same blood draw.

As for this clonotype: Its antigen remains undetermined. Per-nucleotide qualities are absent, and no much larger clonotype sits a single base away.

Libraries were built with 5' RACE. The instrument given in TCRdb is Illumina HiSeq 2500. The second PCR ran for about 7 to 11 cycles and used a J-beta primer mix along with a sample-barcoded 5' primer. Each TCR beta cDNA molecule received a unique molecular identifier from a template-switch 5' adaptor carrying 12 random nucleotides. At least 2.5 million CDR3-containing paired-end reads were obtained from each sample. First-strand cDNA was synthesized from all RNA with the Mint cDNA synthesis kit, primed by a TRBC-specific oligonucleotide. After uracil-DNA glycosylase treatment, a first 18-cycle PCR used universal primers M1SS and BC2_uni_R on all cDNA. Per the source publication's procedure: For normalization, 1 million high-quality reads were randomly selected from each sample, with every read carrying a distinct molecular identifier. Reads with shared molecular identifiers were discarded instead of being binned into consensus sequences. CDR3 identification, clonotype clustering and error correction used MiTCR with a Q25 quality threshold and the strictest error-elimination algorithm. Lower-bound total TCR beta diversity was estimated with a nonparametric unseen species model using Euler transformation. TCRdb reworked the public reads: Q25 trimming with fastp, MiXCR clone assembly, productive beta chains retained. Every entry covers one CDR3 protein and lists the most common genes and DNA from its rows. TCRdb, not the authors, supplied the V and J calls. Within this sample are around 1,500,000 distinct CDR3 sequences, with roughly 28% of them counted one time only. The ten top clones hold about 7.7% of the sample.

The roughly 39 donors, aged 6 to 90 years, were systemically healthy Caucasian individuals from Russia. Each donor gave around 9.5 milliliters of peripheral blood, collected into EDTA-treated Vacutainer tubes. Ficoll-Paque density-gradient centrifugation was used to isolate PBMCs, with at least 7 million per sample. Trizol reagent was used to extract total RNA from PBMCs, with at least 6 micrograms per sample. Naive CD45RAhigh/CD27high T cell percentages were measured by flow cytometry on a PBMC aliquot from every donor. The CDR3 sequence holds 16 residues, the cysteine and phenylalanine included. Just CDR3 DNA is preserved here, 48 bases in frame from base 1. V is cut back by 0 bases and J by 7 bases, with 9 bases in the junction unmatched. CDR1 and CDR2 are drawn from the germline V gene: SGHRS, YFSETQ. Overall study results and their limits: Compared with the aged group, more naive CD4+ T cells, fewer expanded clones and increased TCR diversity were shown by the long-lived group, suggesting age selection. Since profiling was done on bulk unsorted PBMCs, naive and antigen-experienced compartments could not be conclusively compared. The CMV infection status of donors was not known, potentially confounding age-related changes in expanded clonotypes. Observed TCR beta diversity per million T cells fell roughly linearly with age, and a significant reduction was already apparent by age around 40. Estimates of total diversity based on one million sequenced T cells were regarded as lower bounds and as underestimates. Observed TCR beta diversity correlated strongly with the percentage of naive T cells measured by flow cytometry.

The clonotype comes from a woman aged 30 to 39 in good health. Sequenced material: blood. The V gene is TRBV5-1 and the J gene is TRBJ2-1, with TRBD1 identical over 8 junction bases. This receptor has the CDR3 CASSLGGTGGGNEQFF. At the DNA level, the sequence is TGCGCCAGCAGCTTGGGTGGGACAGGAGGTGGAAATGAGCAGTTCTTC.